This entry features one T cell receptor (beta chain) sequence. This clonotype has a handful of counts. There is no known antigen for this receptor. No quality values exist for individual bases; no much larger clone is one base distant. Amplification of TCR beta CDR3 regions was carried out from RNA transcripts. For the first round of RT-PCR on the TCR CDR3, the HTBI primer set was used together with the Qiagen OneStep RT-PCR kit. A second multiplex PCR round built the libraries, followed by size selection and purification. Paired-end sequencing of the libraries was performed with 100 bp reads on an Illumina HiSeq2000. On the study's bioinformatics: SOAPnuke was used to process the raw data, with reads discarded if the reads contained adapters or uncalled bases, had a mean Phred below 15, or lacked an exact constant-primer or identifier match. COPE v1.2.5 was used to merge high-quality paired reads, and clonotypes were defined as unique nucleotide sequences. MiTCR v1.1 was used to align clonotypes to the IMGT TRBV, TRBD and TRBJ reference segments. The analysis was restricted to V-J combinations with a frequency above 0.0001, which together covered about 99% of the repertoires. The TCS score was defined as F50 (clonal expansion) divided by E x V (chaos), with BLOSUM62-based TCRdist calculated between CDR3 peptides within each V-J. Welch's t-statistics and random forest reduced 514 V-J features to under 15, which were used in a naive Bayes classifier (R e1071). TCRdb redid the processing of the public reads, applying fastp at Q25 and MiXCR, and retained in-frame beta chains. Entries that share a CDR3 protein sequence are merged under the most common genes and DNA. These V and J calls derive from TCRdb rather than the authors' analysis. The sample table holds hundreds of thousands of distinct CDR3 sequences, of which roughly 19% were seen once. About 3.5% of the sample goes to the ten largest clones.

The source of the sample is a study of T cells in Graves' hyperthyroidism and ophthalmopathy (dated by TCRdb to about 2019). A note on the overall study: Peripheral blood samples were taken at initial diagnosis, before any treatment was given. The paper describes TCR Vbeta CDR3 sequencing of 135 peripheral blood samples, made up of 43 ophthalmopathy patients, roughly 80 hyperthyroidism patients and 17 progressor patients. After sampling, hyperthyroidism patients received methimazole starting at 30 mg daily, and ophthalmopathy patients received high-dose intravenous methylprednisolone. To identify TCR V-J signatures that set the groups apart, the researchers used a discovery cohort of 90 to 100 patients, made up of 43 with Graves' ophthalmopathy and about 60 with stable Graves' hyperthyroidism. The study also compared thyroid tissue and blood T-cell repertoires from a handful of Graves' hyperthyroidism patients. Whether ophthalmopathy could be predicted prospectively was tested in an independent validation cohort made up of about 18 hyperthyroidism patients plus 17 patients who later progressed to ophthalmopathy. For training and testing, the 100 or so patients in the discovery cohort were randomly divided in a 7:3 ratio.

The paper's findings and limits, for the study overall: No statistical method was used to set the sample size in advance, and investigators knew the group allocation. In validation, the model predicted progression to ophthalmopathy with 55% to 71% sensitivity and 72% to 85% specificity, a median of approximately 6.5 months before onset. Most expanded thyroid clonotypes (frequency above 0.001) were also detected in blood, suggesting blood repertoires may reflect thyroid immune responses. Ophthalmopathy was separated from stable hyperthyroidism by a 13 V-J signature model, with about 86% sensitivity and just over 81% specificity obtained in cross-validation and 80%/75% obtained in testing.

According to the germline V gene, CDR1 reads SGHAT and CDR2 reads FQNNGV. The CDR3 goes from the cysteine to the phenylalanine over 15 residues. Just the 45-base CDR3 DNA is kept, in frame starting at base 1. Clipping removes 5 bases from V and 3 bases from J, with 10 as the unmatched junction base count. A patient counted as having stable Graves' hyperthyroidism if no progression to ophthalmopathy occurred over 18 months of follow-up. Hyperthyroidism patients were newly diagnosed, with disease duration under 2 months, and aged 18 to 65 years. Exclusion was applied to patients with uncontrolled infections, other autoimmune diseases, pregnancy or lactation. Diagnoses relied on clinical symptoms, serum thyroxine and TRAb, thyroid ultrasound and orbital computed tomography. PBMCs were separated from around 9.1 ml of fresh peripheral blood using Ficoll-Paque density gradient centrifugation. Total RNA was extracted using Trizol reagent, and RNA quality was assessed on an Agilent 2100 Bioanalyzer.

Material: blood. The rearranged segments are TRBV11-2 and TRBJ2-7, with 7 central nucleotides matching TRBD1. The source of this sequence is a woman between 18 and 29 years old with Graves' hyperthyroidism. Here is the DNA: TGTGCCAGCAGCCCCTTAAGGGGGCCTTTCTACGAGCAGTACTTC. Translated, this gives CASSPLRGPFYEQYF. Full variable domain (CDR3 extended with the reference TRBV11-2 and TRBJ2-7 proteins): EAGVAQSPRYKIIEKRQSVAFWCNPISGHATLYWYQQILGQGPKLLIQFQNNGVVDDSQLPKDRFSAERLKGVDSTLKIQPAKLEDSAVYLCASSPLRGPFYEQYFGPGTRLTVT.